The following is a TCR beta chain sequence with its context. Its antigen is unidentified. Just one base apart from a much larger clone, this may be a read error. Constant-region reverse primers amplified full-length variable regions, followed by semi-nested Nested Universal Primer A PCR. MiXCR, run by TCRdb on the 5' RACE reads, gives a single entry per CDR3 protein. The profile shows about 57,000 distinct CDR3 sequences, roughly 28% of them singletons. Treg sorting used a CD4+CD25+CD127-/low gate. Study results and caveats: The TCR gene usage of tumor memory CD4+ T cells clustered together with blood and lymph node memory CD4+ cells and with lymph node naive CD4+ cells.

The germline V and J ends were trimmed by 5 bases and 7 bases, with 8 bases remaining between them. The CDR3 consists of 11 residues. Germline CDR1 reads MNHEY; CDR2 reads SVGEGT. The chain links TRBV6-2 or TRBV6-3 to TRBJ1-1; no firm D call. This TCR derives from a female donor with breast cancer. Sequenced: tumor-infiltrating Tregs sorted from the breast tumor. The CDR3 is CASSRAYEAFF. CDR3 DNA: TGTGCCAGCAGTCGGGCCTATGAAGCTTTCTTT.